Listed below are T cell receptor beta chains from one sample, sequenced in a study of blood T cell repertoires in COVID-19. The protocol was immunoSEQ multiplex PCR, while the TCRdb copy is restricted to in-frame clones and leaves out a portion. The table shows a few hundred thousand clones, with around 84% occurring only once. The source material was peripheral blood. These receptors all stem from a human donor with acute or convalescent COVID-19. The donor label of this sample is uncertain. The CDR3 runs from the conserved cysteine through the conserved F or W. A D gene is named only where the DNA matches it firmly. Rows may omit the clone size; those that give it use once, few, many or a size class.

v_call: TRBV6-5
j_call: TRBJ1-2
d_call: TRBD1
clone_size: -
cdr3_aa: CASSLSLGTGVGYTF
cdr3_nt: TGTGCCAGCAGTCTTTCTTTAGGGACAGGGGTAGGCTACACCTTC

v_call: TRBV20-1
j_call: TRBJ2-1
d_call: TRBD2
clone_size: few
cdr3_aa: CSASSGGSTSYNEQFF
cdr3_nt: TGCAGTGCTAGTTCCGGCGGGAGTACGTCCTACAATGAGCAGTTCTTC

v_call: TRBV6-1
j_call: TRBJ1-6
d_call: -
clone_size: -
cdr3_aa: CASSEALQGTPSSPLHF
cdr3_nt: TGTGCCAGCAGTGAAGCGCTTCAGGGGACGCCTAGTTCACCCCTCCACTTT

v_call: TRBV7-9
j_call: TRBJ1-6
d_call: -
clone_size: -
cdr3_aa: CASSPTELNSPLHF
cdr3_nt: TGTGCCAGCAGCCCCACAGAGCTCAATTCACCCCTCCACTTT

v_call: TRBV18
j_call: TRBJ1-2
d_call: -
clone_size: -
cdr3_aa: CASSPGGVNYGYTF
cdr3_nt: TGTGCCAGCTCACCAGGGGGGGTCAACTATGGCTACACCTTC

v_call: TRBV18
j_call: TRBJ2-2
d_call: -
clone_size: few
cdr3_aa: CASGTREDTGELFF
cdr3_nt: TGTGCCAGCGGGACACGGGAAGACACCGGGGAGCTGTTTTTT

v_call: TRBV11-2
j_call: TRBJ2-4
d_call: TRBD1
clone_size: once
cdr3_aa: CASSLLTGIRKNIQYF
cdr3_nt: TGTGCCAGCAGCCTATTGACAGGGATAAGAAAAAACATTCAGTACTTC

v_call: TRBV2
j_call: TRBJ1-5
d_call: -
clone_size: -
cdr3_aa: CASSGQNNQPQHF
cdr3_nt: TGTGCCAGCAGTGGACAGAATAATCAGCCCCAGCATTTT

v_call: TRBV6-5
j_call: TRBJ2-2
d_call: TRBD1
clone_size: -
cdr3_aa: CASSNSQGSTGELFF
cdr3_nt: TGTGCCAGCAGCAACTCACAGGGGTCCACCGGGGAGCTGTTTTTT

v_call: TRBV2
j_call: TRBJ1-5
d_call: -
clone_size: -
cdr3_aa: CASSGQHRDQPQHF
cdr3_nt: TGTGCCAGCAGCGGACAGCATCGAGATCAGCCCCAGCATTTT

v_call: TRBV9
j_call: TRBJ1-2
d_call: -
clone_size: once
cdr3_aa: CASSPGRAGGGYGYTF
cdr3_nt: TGTGCCAGCAGCCCGGGAAGGGCGGGGGGCGGCTATGGCTACACCTTC

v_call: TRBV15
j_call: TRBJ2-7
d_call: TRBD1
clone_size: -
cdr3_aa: CATSRQGARGSRSYEQYF
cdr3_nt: TGTGCCACCAGTCGGCAGGGGGCTAGAGGATCGAGATCCTACGAGCAGTACTTC

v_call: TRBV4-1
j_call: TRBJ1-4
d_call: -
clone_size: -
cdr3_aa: CASSQVPTATNEKLFF
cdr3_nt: TGCGCCAGCAGCCAAGTCCCCACTGCAACTAATGAAAAACTGTTTTTT

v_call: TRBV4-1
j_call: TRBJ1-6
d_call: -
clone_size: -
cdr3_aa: CASSQVGQGSSPLHF
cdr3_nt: TGCGCCAGCAGCCAAGTTGGGCAGGGGAGTTCACCCCTCCACTTT

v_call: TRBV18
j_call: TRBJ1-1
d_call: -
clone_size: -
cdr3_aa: CASLEGSLTEAFF
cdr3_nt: TGTGCCAGCTTGGAGGGGTCTTTGACTGAAGCTTTCTTT

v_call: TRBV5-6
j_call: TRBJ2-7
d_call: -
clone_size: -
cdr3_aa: CASTRTQGRVYEQYF
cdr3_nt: TGTGCCAGCACCAGAACCCAGGGAAGGGTCTACGAGCAGTACTTC

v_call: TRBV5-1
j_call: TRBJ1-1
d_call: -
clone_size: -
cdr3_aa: CASSPQTSGTEAFF
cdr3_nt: TGCGCCAGCAGCCCTCAGACGAGCGGAACTGAAGCTTTCTTT

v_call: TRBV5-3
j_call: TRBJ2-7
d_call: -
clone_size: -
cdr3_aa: CARSLARRGKIIHEQYF
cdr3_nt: TGTGCCAGAAGCTTGGCCAGAAGGGGGAAGATTATCCACGAGCAGTACTTC

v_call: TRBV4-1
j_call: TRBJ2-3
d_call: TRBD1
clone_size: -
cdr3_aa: CASSPPGQSTDTQYF
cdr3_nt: TGCGCCAGCAGCCCTCCGGGACAGAGCACAGATACGCAGTATTTT

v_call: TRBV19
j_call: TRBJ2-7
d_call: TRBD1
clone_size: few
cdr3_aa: CASSIGPGTGARGEQYF
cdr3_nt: TGTGCCAGTAGTATAGGCCCCGGGACAGGGGCAAGGGGGGAGCAGTACTTC

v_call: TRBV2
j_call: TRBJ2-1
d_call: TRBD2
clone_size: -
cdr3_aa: CASKETSGSYNEQFF
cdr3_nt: TGTGCCAGCAAGGAGACTAGCGGAAGCTACAATGAGCAGTTCTTC

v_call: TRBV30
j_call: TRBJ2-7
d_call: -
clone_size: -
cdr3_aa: CAWSGQGLREQYF
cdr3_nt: TGTGCCTGGAGTGGGCAGGGGTTGAGGGAGCAGTACTTC

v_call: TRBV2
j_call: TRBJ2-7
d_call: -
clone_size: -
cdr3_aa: CASSEARGKGYF
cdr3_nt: TGTGCCAGCAGTGAAGCGAGGGGGAAAGGGTACTTC

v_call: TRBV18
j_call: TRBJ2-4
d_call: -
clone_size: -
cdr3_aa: CASSPPQGQLAKNIQYF
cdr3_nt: TGTGCCAGCTCACCACCGCAGGGCCAACTAGCCAAAAACATTCAGTACTTC

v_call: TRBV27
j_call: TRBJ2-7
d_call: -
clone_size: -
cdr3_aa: CASGLSGEAYEQYF
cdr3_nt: TGTGCCAGCGGACTTAGCGGAGAAGCCTACGAGCAGTACTTC

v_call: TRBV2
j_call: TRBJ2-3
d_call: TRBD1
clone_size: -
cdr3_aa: CASMGQGYTDTQYF
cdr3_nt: TGTGCCAGCATGGGACAGGGTTACACAGATACGCAGTATTTT

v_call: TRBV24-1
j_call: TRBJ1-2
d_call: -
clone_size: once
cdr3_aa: CATSGWESPICLYGYTF
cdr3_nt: TGTGCCACCAGTGGTTGGGAGAGCCCGATTTGTCTCTATGGCTACACCTTC